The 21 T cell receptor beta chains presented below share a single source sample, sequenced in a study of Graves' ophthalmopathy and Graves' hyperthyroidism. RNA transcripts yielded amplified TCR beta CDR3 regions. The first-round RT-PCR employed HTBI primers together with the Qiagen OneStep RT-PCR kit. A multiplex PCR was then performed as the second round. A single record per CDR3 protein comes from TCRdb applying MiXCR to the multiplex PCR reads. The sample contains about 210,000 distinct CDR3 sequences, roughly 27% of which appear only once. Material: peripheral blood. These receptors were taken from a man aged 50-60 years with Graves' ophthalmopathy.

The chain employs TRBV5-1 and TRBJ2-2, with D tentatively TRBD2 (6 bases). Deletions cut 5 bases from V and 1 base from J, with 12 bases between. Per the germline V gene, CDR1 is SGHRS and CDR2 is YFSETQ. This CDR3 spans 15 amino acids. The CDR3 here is CASSGEVLNTGELFF. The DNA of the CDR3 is TGCGCCAGCAGTGGGGAGGTCCTGAACACCGGGGAGCTGTTTTTT.

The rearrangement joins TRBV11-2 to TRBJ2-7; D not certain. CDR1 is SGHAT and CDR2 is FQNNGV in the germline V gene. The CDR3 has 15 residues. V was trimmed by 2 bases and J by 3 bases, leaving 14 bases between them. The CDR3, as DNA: TGTGCCAGCAGCTTAAGCTTAGGTCAATTCTACGAGCAGTACTTC. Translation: CASSLSLGQFYEQYF. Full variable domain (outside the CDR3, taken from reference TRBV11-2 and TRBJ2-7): EAGVAQSPRYKIIEKRQSVAFWCNPISGHATLYWYQQILGQGPKLLIQFQNNGVVDDSQLPKDRFSAERLKGVDSTLKIQPAKLEDSAVYLCASSLSLGQFYEQYFGPGTRLTVT.

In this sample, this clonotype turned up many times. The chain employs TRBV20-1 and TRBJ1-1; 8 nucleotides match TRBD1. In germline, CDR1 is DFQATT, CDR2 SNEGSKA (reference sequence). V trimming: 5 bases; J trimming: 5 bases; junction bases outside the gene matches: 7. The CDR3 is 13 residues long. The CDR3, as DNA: TGCAGTGCTCGTGCAGGGGGCGAGACTGAAGCTTTCTTT. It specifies CSARAGGETEAFF.

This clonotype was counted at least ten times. CDR3 DNA: TGTGCCAGCAACCACAGGGCTGGGGCCAACGTCCTGACTTTC. As protein: CASNHRAGANVLTF. V gene TRBV28 combines with J gene TRBJ2-6; weak D call: TRBD1 (6 bases). CDR1 is MDHEN and CDR2 is SYDVKM in the germline V gene. The CDR3 contains 14 residues. Trimming took 7 bases from V and 2 from J, leaving 9 bases between them. Together with reference TRBV28 and TRBJ2-6, the CDR3 gives the full variable domain: DVKVTQSSRYLVKRTGEKVFLECVQDMDHENMFWYRQDPGLGLRLIYFSYDVKMKEKGDIPEGYSVSREKKERFSLILESASTNQTSMYLCASNHRAGANVLTFGAGSRLTVL.

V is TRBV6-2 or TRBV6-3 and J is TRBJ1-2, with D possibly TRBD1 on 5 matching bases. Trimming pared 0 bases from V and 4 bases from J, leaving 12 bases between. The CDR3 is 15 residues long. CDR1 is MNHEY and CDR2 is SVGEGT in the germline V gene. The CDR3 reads CASSYSSPGTYGYTF. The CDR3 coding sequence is TGTGCCAGCAGTTACTCGTCACCAGGGACCTATGGCTACACCTTC.

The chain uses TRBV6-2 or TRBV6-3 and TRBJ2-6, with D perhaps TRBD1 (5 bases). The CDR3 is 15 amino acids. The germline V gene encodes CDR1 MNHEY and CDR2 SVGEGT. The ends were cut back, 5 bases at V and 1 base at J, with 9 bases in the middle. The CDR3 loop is CASSRQLSGANVLTF. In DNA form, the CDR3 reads TGTGCCAGCAGTCGACAGCTATCTGGGGCCAACGTCCTGACTTTC.

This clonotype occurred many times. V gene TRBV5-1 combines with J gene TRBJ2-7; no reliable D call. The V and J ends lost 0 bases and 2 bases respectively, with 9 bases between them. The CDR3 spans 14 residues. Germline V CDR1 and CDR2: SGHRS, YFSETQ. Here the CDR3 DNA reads TGCGCCAGCAGCTTGGATGCAGCAGCCTACGAGCAGTACTTC. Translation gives CASSLDAAAYEQYF.

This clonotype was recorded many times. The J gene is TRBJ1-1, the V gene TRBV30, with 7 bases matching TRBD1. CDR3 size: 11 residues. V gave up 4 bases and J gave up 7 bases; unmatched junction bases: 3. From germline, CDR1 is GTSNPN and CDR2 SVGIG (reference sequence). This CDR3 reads CAWTNRGEAFF. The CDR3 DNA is TGTGCCTGGACGAACAGGGGTGAAGCTTTCTTT.

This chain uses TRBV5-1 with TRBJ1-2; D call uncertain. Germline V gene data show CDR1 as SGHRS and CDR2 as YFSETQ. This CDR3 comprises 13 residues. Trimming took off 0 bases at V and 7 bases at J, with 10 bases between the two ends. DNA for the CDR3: TGCGCCAGCAGCTTGGAAGGTCGGGTTGGCTACACCTTC. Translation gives CASSLEGRVGYTF.

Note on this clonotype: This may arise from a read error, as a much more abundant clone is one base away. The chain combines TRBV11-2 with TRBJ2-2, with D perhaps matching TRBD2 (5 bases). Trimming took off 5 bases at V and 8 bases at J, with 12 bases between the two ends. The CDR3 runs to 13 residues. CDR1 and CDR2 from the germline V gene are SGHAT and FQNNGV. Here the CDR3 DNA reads TGTGCCAGCAGCCCTGGTCGGGGAGGGGAGCTGTTTTTT. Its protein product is CASSPGRGGELFF.

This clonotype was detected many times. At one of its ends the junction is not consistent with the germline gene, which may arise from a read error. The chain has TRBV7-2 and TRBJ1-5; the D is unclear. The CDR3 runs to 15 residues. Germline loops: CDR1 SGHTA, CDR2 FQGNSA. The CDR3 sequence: CASSLGGLSHQPQHF. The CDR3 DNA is TGTGCCAGCAGCTTAGGTGGTCTTAGCCATCAGCCCCAGCATTTT.

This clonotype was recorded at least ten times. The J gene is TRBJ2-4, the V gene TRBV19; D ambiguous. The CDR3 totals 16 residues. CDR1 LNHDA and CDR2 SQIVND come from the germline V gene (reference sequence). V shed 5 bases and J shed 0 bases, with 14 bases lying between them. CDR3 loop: CASSPGAREAKNIQYF. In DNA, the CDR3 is TGTGCCAGTAGTCCCGGAGCTAGAGAAGCCAAAAACATTCAGTACTTC.

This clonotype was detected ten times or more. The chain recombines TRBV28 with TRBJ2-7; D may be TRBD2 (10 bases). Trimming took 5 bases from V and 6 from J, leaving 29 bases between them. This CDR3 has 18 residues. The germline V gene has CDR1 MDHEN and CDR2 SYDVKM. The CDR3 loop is CASSLPGQGGLAGVEQYF. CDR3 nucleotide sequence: TGTGCCAGCAGTCTTCCGGGACAGGGAGGCCTAGCGGGAGTCGAGCAGTACTTC.

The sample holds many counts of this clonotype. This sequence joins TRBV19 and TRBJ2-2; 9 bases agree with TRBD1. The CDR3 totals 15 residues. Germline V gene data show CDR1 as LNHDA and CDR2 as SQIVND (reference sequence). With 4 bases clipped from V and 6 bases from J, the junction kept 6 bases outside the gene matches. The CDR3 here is CASSTTGQGSGELFF. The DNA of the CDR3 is TGTGCCAGTAGTACTACGGGACAGGGCTCCGGGGAGCTGTTTTTT.

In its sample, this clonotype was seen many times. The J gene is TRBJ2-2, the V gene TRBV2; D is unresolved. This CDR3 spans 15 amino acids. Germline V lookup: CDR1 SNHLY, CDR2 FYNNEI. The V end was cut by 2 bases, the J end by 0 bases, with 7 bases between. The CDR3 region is CASSEQATNTGELFF. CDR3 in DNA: TGTGCCAGCAGTGAACAGGCCACGAACACCGGGGAGCTGTTTTTT.

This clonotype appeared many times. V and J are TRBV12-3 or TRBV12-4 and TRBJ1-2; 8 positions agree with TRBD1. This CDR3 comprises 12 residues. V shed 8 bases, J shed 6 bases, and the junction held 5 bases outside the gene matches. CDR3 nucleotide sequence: TGTGCCAGCGACGGACAGGGAGATGGCTACACCTTC. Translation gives CASDGQGDGYTF.

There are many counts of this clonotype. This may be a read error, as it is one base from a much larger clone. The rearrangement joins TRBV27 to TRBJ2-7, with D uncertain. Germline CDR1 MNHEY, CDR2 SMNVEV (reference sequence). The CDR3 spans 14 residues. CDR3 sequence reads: CASSSDLNLYERYF. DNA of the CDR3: TGTGCCAGCAGTTCGGACCTAAACCTCTACGAGCGGTACTTC.

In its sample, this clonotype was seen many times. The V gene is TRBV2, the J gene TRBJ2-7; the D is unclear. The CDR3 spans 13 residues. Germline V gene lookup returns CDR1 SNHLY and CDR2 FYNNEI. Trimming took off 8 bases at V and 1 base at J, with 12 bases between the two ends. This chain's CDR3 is CASGDTASYEQYF. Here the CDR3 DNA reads TGTGCCAGCGGAGACACGGCATCCTACGAGCAGTACTTC.

CDR3 protein: CASSLAVYNSPLHF. CDR3 nucleotide sequence: TGTGCCAGCAGTTTAGCGGTATATAATTCACCCCTCCACTTT. The chain is built from TRBV28 and TRBJ1-6; D remains unclear. This CDR3 spans 14 amino acids. Deletions cut 2 bases from V and 4 bases from J, with 6 bases between. The germline V gene encodes CDR1 MDHEN and CDR2 SYDVKM.

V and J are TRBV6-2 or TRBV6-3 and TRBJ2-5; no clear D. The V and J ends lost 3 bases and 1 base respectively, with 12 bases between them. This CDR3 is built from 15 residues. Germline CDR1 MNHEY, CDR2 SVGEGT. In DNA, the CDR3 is TGTGCCAGCAGTTATACTCAACGGCTCCAAGAGACCCAGTACTTC. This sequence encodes CASSYTQRLQETQYF.

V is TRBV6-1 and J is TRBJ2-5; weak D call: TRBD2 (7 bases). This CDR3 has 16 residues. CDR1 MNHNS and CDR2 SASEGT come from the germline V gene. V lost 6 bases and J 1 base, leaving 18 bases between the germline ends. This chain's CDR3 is CASRAQGGGFQETQYF. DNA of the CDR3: TGTGCCAGCAGGGCACAGGGAGGGGGTTTCCAAGAGACCCAGTACTTC.